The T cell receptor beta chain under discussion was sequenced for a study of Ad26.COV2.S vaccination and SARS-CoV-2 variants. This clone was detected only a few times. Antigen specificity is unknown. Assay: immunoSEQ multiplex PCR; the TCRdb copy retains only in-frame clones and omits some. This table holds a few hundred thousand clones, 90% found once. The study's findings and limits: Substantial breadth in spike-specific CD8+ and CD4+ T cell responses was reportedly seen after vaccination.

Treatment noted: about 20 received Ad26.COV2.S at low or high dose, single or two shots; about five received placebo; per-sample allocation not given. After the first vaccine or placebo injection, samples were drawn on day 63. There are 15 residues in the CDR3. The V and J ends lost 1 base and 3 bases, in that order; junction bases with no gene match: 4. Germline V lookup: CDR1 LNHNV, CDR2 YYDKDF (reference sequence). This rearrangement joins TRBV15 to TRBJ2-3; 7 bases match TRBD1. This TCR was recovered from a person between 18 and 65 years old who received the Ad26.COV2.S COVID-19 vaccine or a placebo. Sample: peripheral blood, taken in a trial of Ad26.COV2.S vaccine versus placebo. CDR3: CATSRGQGDTDTQYF. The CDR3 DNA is TGTGCCACCAGCAGAGGACAGGGCGATACAGATACGCAGTATTTT.